The 5 T cell receptor beta chains in this list originate from one sample, sequenced in a study of T-cell reconstitution after alpha-beta-depleted transplantation in children. Preparation of the TCRbeta library involved a method that used unique molecular identifiers. TCRdb analysed the PCR reads with MiXCR anew, one entry per CDR3 protein. The sample lists about 980,000 distinct CDR3 sequences, around 30% occurring once. Sample: PBMCs, mostly from graft donor cells, taken 360 days after TCRalphabeta/CD19-depleted stem cell transplant. These receptors were obtained from a boy under two years old who had a stem cell transplant for SCID, so the T cells may come from the graft donor.

This chain uses TRBV12-3 or TRBV12-4 with TRBJ2-3; no definite D call. The V end lost 5 bases, the J end lost 1 base, and 10 bases lay between the germline ends. The CDR3 consists of 14 residues. CDR3 sequence reads: CASSLTPRTDTQYF. The CDR3 DNA follows: TGTGCCAGCAGTCTAACCCCACGCACAGATACGCAGTATTTT.

The rearrangement uses TRBV7-2 and TRBJ1-6; D unclear. Per germline, CDR1 SGHTA and CDR2 FQGNSA. V was shortened by 2 bases and J by 8 bases, with 10 bases between the two germline ends. CDR3 length: 14 residues. The CDR3 nucleotides read TGTGCCAGCAGCTTAAGTTGGGGTGATTCACCCCTCCACTTT. Its protein product is CASSLSWGDSPLHF.

The rearrangement uses TRBV15 and TRBJ2-3, with 10 bases matching TRBD2. After removal of 6 bases from V and 2 bases from J, the junction contained 2 bases not matched to a gene. Germline V CDR1 and CDR2: LNHNV, YYDKDF (reference sequence). The CDR3 consists of 14 residues. The CDR3 DNA reads TGTGCCACCAGAGCGGGGGGGCCCACAGATACGCAGTATTTT. Amino acids: CATRAGGPTDTQYF.

V gene TRBV6-5 combines with J gene TRBJ2-3; D unresolved. The V and J ends lost 8 bases and 6 bases respectively, with 9 bases between them. The CDR3 contains 11 residues. Per germline, CDR1 MNHEY and CDR2 SVGAGI. The DNA for the CDR3 is TGTGCCAGCCAACACGGGGATACGCAGTATTTT. Its translation is CASQHGDTQYF.

This clonotype appeared once. The gene calls are TRBV27 and TRBJ2-7; TRBD2 matches 15 bases. With V trimmed by 2 bases and J by 2 bases, 10 bases remained unmatched. Germline lookup yields CDR1 MNHEY and CDR2 SMNVEV (reference sequence). This CDR3 spans 19 amino acids. CDR3 DNA: TGTGCCAGCAGTTTAGCTGGGACTAGCGGGGGGACCACTACCTACGAGCAGTACTTC. It specifies CASSLAGTSGGTTTYEQYF.